This is a list of T cell receptor beta chains from one sample in a study of CD8 T cells in Susac syndrome. TCRdb re-analysed the immunoSEQ multiplex PCR reads in MiXCR, keeping a single row per CDR3 protein. Of approximately 190,000 distinct CDR3 sequences listed, about 96% are singletons. The sample was CD4+ T cells from PBMCs. The receptors stem from a human donor with multiple sclerosis. Both conserved end residues are part of each CDR3. Each record gives: CDR3 protein, CDR3 DNA, clone size, D gene, J gene, V gene. The D gene is left open where the match is weak. Size tells how often a clone was seen (once, few, many) or the class of an expanded clone, and some rows leave it out.

CDR3: CSARDRYSGNTIYF
DNA: TGCAGCGCTCGGGACAGATACTCTGGAAACACCATATATTTT
size: -
D: TRBD1
J: TRBJ1-3
V: TRBV29-1

CDR3: CASSRLPGNSYEQYF
DNA: TGTGCCAGCAGTAGGTTGCCGGGGAACTCCTACGAGCAGTACTTC
size: -
D: -
J: TRBJ2-7
V: TRBV27

CDR3: CASSPGQGRQPQHF
DNA: TGTGCCAGCTCACCGGGACAGGGAAGACAGCCCCAGCATTTT
size: once
D: TRBD1
J: TRBJ1-5
V: TRBV18

CDR3: CAWNGAVGRPTGELFF
DNA: TGTGCCTGGAATGGGGCCGTAGGCAGACCCACCGGGGAGCTGTTTTTT
size: -
D: -
J: TRBJ2-2
V: TRBV30

CDR3: CASRTTWTSTDTQYF
DNA: TGTGCCAGCAGGACTACTTGGACGAGCACAGATACGCAGTATTTT
size: -
D: -
J: TRBJ2-3
V: TRBV12-3/TRBV12-4

CDR3: CASSVGRNEKLFF
DNA: TGTGCCAGCAGCGTCGGCAGGAATGAAAAACTGTTTTTT
size: -
D: -
J: TRBJ1-4
V: TRBV9

CDR3: CASSEVSGATNEKLFF
DNA: TGTGCCAGCAGTGAAGTTTCAGGGGCAACTAATGAAAAACTGTTTTTT
size: -
D: -
J: TRBJ1-4
V: TRBV25-1

CDR3: CASSLERAGEQYF
DNA: TGTGCCAGCAGCTTAGAGAGGGCAGGCGAGCAGTACTTC
size: -
D: -
J: TRBJ2-7
V: TRBV7-9

CDR3: CASSSVTGQGDNEQFF
DNA: TGCGCCAGCAGCTCGGTTACGGGACAGGGAGACAATGAGCAGTTCTTC
size: -
D: TRBD1
J: TRBJ2-1
V: TRBV5-1

CDR3: CSARGTSGNYEQYF
DNA: TGCAGTGCTAGAGGGACTAGCGGTAACTACGAGCAGTACTTC
size: -
D: TRBD2
J: TRBJ2-7
V: TRBV20-1

CDR3: CASSQETSGRETQYF
DNA: TGTGCCAGCAGCCAAGAAACTAGCGGGAGAGAGACCCAGTACTTC
size: -
D: TRBD2
J: TRBJ2-5
V: TRBV14

CDR3: CASRADRSSYNEQFF
DNA: TGTGCCAGCAGGGCAGACCGGAGCTCCTACAATGAGCAGTTCTTC
size: -
D: -
J: TRBJ2-1
V: TRBV2

CDR3: CASSYGGLSYNEQFF
DNA: TGTGCCAGCAGTTACGGGGGTCTTTCCTACAATGAGCAGTTCTTC
size: once
D: -
J: TRBJ2-1
V: TRBV6-5

CDR3: CASSQDPTGNQPQHF
DNA: TGCGCCAGCAGCCAAGATCCGACAGGCAATCAGCCCCAGCATTTT
size: -
D: -
J: TRBJ1-5
V: TRBV4-1

CDR3: CATSGQGNTDTQYF
DNA: TGTGCCACCTCTGGACAGGGTAACACAGATACGCAGTATTTT
size: -
D: TRBD1
J: TRBJ2-3
V: TRBV24-1

CDR3: CASKDRETYEQYF
DNA: TGTGCCAGCAAAGACAGGGAGACCTACGAGCAGTACTTC
size: -
D: TRBD1
J: TRBJ2-7
V: TRBV7-9

CDR3: CSARTTDEQYF
DNA: TGCAGTGCCCGGACCACTGACGAGCAGTACTTC
size: -
D: -
J: TRBJ2-7
V: TRBV20-1

CDR3: CASNRGDEKLFF
DNA: TGTGCCTCCAACAGGGGGGATGAAAAACTGTTTTTT
size: -
D: TRBD1
J: TRBJ1-4
V: TRBV10-3

CDR3: CSAVNFVGGDTQYF
DNA: TGCAGTGCTGTGAATTTTGTGGGGGGGGATACGCAGTATTTT
size: -
D: TRBD2
J: TRBJ2-3
V: TRBV20-1

CDR3: CASSDSGGTIYF
DNA: TGTGCCAGCAGCGACTCCGGCGGCACCATATATTTT
size: -
D: -
J: TRBJ1-3
V: TRBV7-9